These 13 T cell receptor beta chains originate from one sample sequenced in a study of patients and donors after allogeneic stem cell transplantation. TCRdb re-called the RT-PCR reads through MiXCR, storing one row per CDR3 protein. The data contain about 76,000 distinct CDR3 sequences, around 27% of them singletons. Sequencing used blood, either unsorted or a sorted T cell fraction (not recorded which). These receptors came from a human donor who was either an allogeneic HSCT recipient or a stem cell or donor lymphocyte infusion donor (not recorded which). It is not recorded whose cells these are; they may come from a transplant donor.

This clonotype was seen only a few times. This chain links TRBV12-3 or TRBV12-4 with TRBJ1-4, with D uncertain. The CDR3 contains 14 residues. The ends were cut back, 2 bases at V and 4 bases at J, with 8 bases in the middle. In DNA, the CDR3 is TGTGCCAGCAGTTTAAGGCGGTTTAATGAAAAACTGTTTTTT. As protein: CASSLRRFNEKLFF.

The chain carries TRBV12-5 and TRBJ2-2, with D perhaps matching TRBD1 (6 bases). Trimming shortened V by 10 bases and J by 2 bases, and 17 bases separated the two germline ends. CDR1 is LGHNT and CDR2 is FRNRAP in the germline V gene. The CDR3 loop spans 15 amino acids. The CDR3, as DNA: TGTGCTACCCTGGAGTGGGACACCAACACCGGGGAGCTGTTTTTT. Its protein is CATLEWDTNTGELFF.

The chain combines TRBV24-1 with TRBJ2-1; D gene ambiguous. The CDR3 covers 16 residues. Per germline, CDR1 KGHDR and CDR2 SFDVKD. Trimming removed 3 bases at V and 0 bases at J, with 11 bases between. In DNA form, the CDR3 reads TGTGCCACCAGTGATCCCGGGCCAAACTCCTACAATGAGCAGTTCTTC. This translates into CATSDPGPNSYNEQFF.

The gene calls are TRBV9 and TRBJ1-1; 7 nucleotides align to TRBD1. V lost 3 bases and J lost 5; bases outside the gene matches: 10. The CDR3 extends over 15 amino acids. The V gene's germline CDR1 is SGDLS and CDR2 YYNGEE. CDR3 coding DNA: TGTGCCAGCAGCGCAGGGACAGCCTCAAGGACTGAAGCTTTCTTT. It specifies CASSAGTASRTEAFF.

The gene calls are TRBV20-1 and TRBJ1-5; D possibly corresponds to TRBD1 (6 bases). V dropped 0 bases and J dropped 0 bases, with 9 bases sitting between them. The germline gives CDR1 DFQATT, CDR2 SNEGSKA (reference sequence). This CDR3 contains 15 residues. CDR3 nucleotides: TGCAGTGCTAGAGATTTACAGGGTAGCAATCAGCCCCAGCATTTT. It is translated as CSARDLQGSNQPQHF.

The chain joins TRBV20-1 to TRBJ2-1; TRBD2 aligns across 14 bases. Trimming took 5 bases from V and 4 from J; bases not matched to a gene: 1. The V gene's germline CDR1 is DFQATT and CDR2 SNEGSKA (reference sequence). This CDR3 has 14 residues. DNA for the CDR3: TGCAGTGCTCGGACTAGCGGGGGGTACAATGAGCAGTTCTTC. Protein sequence: CSARTSGGYNEQFF.

This clonotype was detected many times. V and J are TRBV12-3 or TRBV12-4 and TRBJ1-5, with D unclear. This CDR3 has 13 residues. Trimming removed 4 bases from V and 4 bases from J, with 8 bases in between. CDR3 sequence: CASSSWVNQPQHF. CDR3 coding DNA: TGTGCCAGCAGTTCGTGGGTTAATCAGCCCCAGCATTTT.

This chain links TRBV6-2 or TRBV6-3 with TRBJ2-7; 9 bases fit TRBD2. This CDR3 has 16 amino acids. Germline CDR1 MNHEY, CDR2 SVGEGT. With 2 bases clipped from V and 0 bases from J, the junction kept 5 bases outside the gene matches. In nucleotides, the CDR3 is TGTGCCAGCAGTTACGGACTAGCGAGGAGCTCCTACGAGCAGTACTTC. Residues: CASSYGLARSSYEQYF.

The gene calls are TRBV20-1 and TRBJ1-1; D not certain. This CDR3 has 14 amino acids. The V end was cut by 0 bases, the J end by 1 base, with 9 bases between. Germline lookup yields CDR1 DFQATT and CDR2 SNEGSKA (reference sequence). CDR3 region: CSARDLGKNTEAFF. In DNA form, the CDR3 reads TGCAGTGCTAGAGATCTGGGCAAGAACACTGAAGCTTTCTTT.

V is TRBV9 and J is TRBJ1-2; D gene ambiguous. The germline CDR1 and CDR2 sequences are SGDLS and YYNGEE. The CDR3 covers 14 residues. Trimming stripped 0 bases from V and 4 bases from J, with 10 bases between. This CDR3 is CASSVAEAGYGYTF. The CDR3 DNA reads TGTGCCAGCAGCGTAGCGGAGGCAGGCTATGGCTACACCTTC.

This clonotype was seen once. As DNA, the CDR3 is TGTGCCAGCAGTTTCCTTGCTGGCGGGAGATACAATGAGCAGTTCTTC. Translation: CASSFLAGGRYNEQFF. The chain has TRBV28 and TRBJ2-1; 7 nucleotides match TRBD2. J lost 4 bases, V lost 3 bases, and 9 bases had no gene match. CDR3 length equals 16 residues. Germline values: CDR1 MDHEN, CDR2 SYDVKM. Combining the CDR3 with reference TRBV28 and TRBJ2-1 gives the whole variable domain DVKVTQSSRYLVKRTGEKVFLECVQDMDHENMFWYRQDPGLGLRLIYFSYDVKMKEKGDIPEGYSVSREKKERFSLILESASTNQTSMYLCASSFLAGGRYNEQFFGPGTRLTVL.

This clonotype turned up a few times. The chain recombines TRBV6-5 with TRBJ1-1; TRBD1 might be the D (5 bases). V shed 2 bases and J shed 4 bases, with 11 bases lying between them. CDR3 length: 14 residues. Germline-derived CDR1 and CDR2 are MNHEY and SVGAGI. In DNA, the CDR3 is TGTGCCAGCAGTTACGGGGGGAAAGGCACTGAAGCTTTCTTT. This gives the protein CASSYGGKGTEAFF.

This sequence joins TRBV27 and TRBJ1-1; a weak D match, TRBD1 (5 bases). The CDR3 length is 12 residues. Germline CDR1 reads MNHEY; CDR2 reads SMNVEV (reference sequence). Trimming cost V 5 bases and J 7 bases, with 11 bases left between them. The DNA for the CDR3 is TGTGCCAGCAGTCGGGGGGGTGGTGAAGCTTTCTTT. It specifies CASSRGGGEAFF.